This TCR beta chain was captured by sequencing in a study of control samples from healthy donors and cancer patients. The table came from immunoSEQ multiplex PCR; TCRdb's copy has only in-frame clones and leaves some out. The table records some 130,000 clones, about 93% of them present only once. The germline gives CDR1 ENHRY, CDR2 SYGVKD. This CDR3 has 16 residues. The V and J ends lost 5 bases and 2 bases, in that order; junction bases with no gene match: 8. The sequencing input was PBMCs. The clonotype was recovered from a man aged 45-60 years with head and neck cancer. This rearrangement joins TRBV10-3 to TRBJ2-5; 10 bases agree with TRBD1. DNA of the CDR3: TGTGCCATCAGTAAAAGACAGGGGGCAGTGCAAGAGACCCAGTACTTC. Amino acid sequence: CAISKRQGAVQETQYF.